Listed here is a single T cell receptor (beta chain). The antigen is undetermined. Trimming took 6 bases from V and 3 from J; bases not matched to a gene: 4. Germline V CDR1 and CDR2: KGHSH, LQKENI. The CDR3 has 15 residues. These donors, healthy bone marrow donors, were studied. Primers: 60 Vbeta forward and 13 Jbeta reverse. TCRdb keeps only in-frame clones here, not all; method: immunoSEQ multiplex PCR. The sample has about 200,000 clones; roughly 83% are singletons. The sample originates from a study of cytomegalovirus exposure and HLA in healthy donors. General study results and limits: When the data were analyzed later, several of the most significant clusters appeared to be linked to common viral pathogens. Immune exposure data for these donors was limited to CMV serostatus.

Sequencing used PBMCs. The chain is built from TRBV18 and TRBJ2-7; TRBD2 aligns across 14 bases. This clonotype was sampled from a male donor in good health and CMV-seropositive. CDR3 protein: CASSTGTSGSYEQYF. The CDR3 DNA reads as TGTGCCAGCTCTACCGGGACTAGCGGGAGCTACGAGCAGTACTTC. Full variable domain (rest looked up from reference TRBV18 and TRBJ2-7): NAGVMQNPRHLVRRRGQEARLRCSPMKGHSHVYWYRQLPEEGLKFMVYLQKENIIDESGMPKERFSAEFPKEGPSILRIQQVVRGDSAAYFCASSTGTSGSYEQYFGPGTRLTVT.